This TCR beta chain originates from a study of T cell responses to AZD1222 COVID-19 vaccine (dated by TCRdb to the early 2020s). A note on the overall study: Because spike-specific TCR depth and breadth did not differ between the two schedules, AZD1222 recipients who got a second dose at roughly 4 weeks were pooled with those who got a second dose at roughly 12 weeks. A total of around 240 trial participants underwent TCR sequencing, of whom approximately 210 received two doses of AZD1222 and about 26 received two doses of the MenACWY control vaccine. Trial participants were enrolled into age subgroups of 18-55, 56-69 and 70-plus years, which contained roughly 140, 27 and 60 TCR-sequenced participants, respectively. General study outcomes and caveats: No day 14 peak-response samples were available, so repertoires were characterized only after the peak T cell response. Only five to seven AZD1222 recipients were SARS-CoV-2 seropositive at baseline, limiting conclusions about previously exposed vaccinees. The vaccine-associated CD4 TCRs covered the entire spike protein, and the dominant responses fell in regions 160-218 and 743-854. Reportedly, almost half of the unique spike-specific TCRs recognized epitopes lying outside the regions that are mutated in the B.1.351 and B.1.1.7 variants. Participants were mostly white British, with more females than males. The authors suggested clonal diversity may have been underestimated. In the small 56-69-year group, the increase in depth fell short of significance, most likely because of low power. After two AZD1222 doses, both the breadth and the depth of spike-specific TCRs were significantly higher than at day 0 and than in MenACWY recipients.

According to the study, the label for this sample's time point signals: baseline before first vaccination. Samples from vaccinated people were obtained from the UK trials COV001 and COV002, which included a single-blind randomized controlled phase 2/3 trial of AZD1222 (ChAdOx1 nCoV-19) in healthy adults. For TCRbeta chain sequencing, PBMC samples from trial participants were taken at day 0 and at day 28 after the second dose. The CDR3 regions of human TCRbeta chains were analyzed by immunosequencing. As for how the authors treated the data: TCRs in the repertoires were compared against a reference library of SARS-CoV-2-specific TCRs that had been generated with the MIRA antigen-specificity platform. Breadth meant the fraction of unique TCRs that were SARS-CoV-2-associated, whereas depth meant the fraction of total T cells that were SARS-CoV-2-associated. Using the MIRA data, each spike-specific TCR was mapped to the spike region that the TCR reacts to and placed in a CD4 or CD8 class. Log10-transformed breadth and depth values were compared by one-way ANOVA with Sidak's multiple comparisons tests. TCRdb re-hosts the immuneACCESS table, in-frame sequences only. Its copies lack some clones; in the studies checked, an unresolved V gene accounts for under half of them, and the cause for the rest is not known. That table is the source of V, J and clone size, and D and trimming were worked out from the DNA. This sample lists more than 140,000 clones; under 95% were detected once. The top ten hold roughly 5% of the sample.

As to this clone: Its recognized antigen is unknown. No base quality values were provided; no much bigger clone lies one nucleotide off.

The CDR3 has 13 amino acids, counting the end cysteine and phenylalanine. The sequence is cut down to CDR3 DNA, 39 bases in frame from base 1. V loses 4 bases, J loses 6 bases, and the germline ends lie 12 bases apart. Via the germline V gene, CDR1 is SGHDT and CDR2 YYEEEE. This receptor was taken from an adult in good health. The sequence links TRBV5-6 to TRBJ2-3; the D segment could be TRBD2, given 6 matching bases. The specimen comprised peripheral blood, sampled on day 0 of AZD1222 vaccination. The CDR3 region has the sequence CASSAGNVDTQYF. Read as DNA, the sequence is TGTGCCAGCAGCGCGGGGAACGTGGATACGCAGTATTTT.